This entry concerns a single T cell receptor (beta chain). This receptor's antigen is unknown. No base-level quality is on record; no much larger clone is a single base apart. The sample belongs to a study of blood T cell repertoires in COVID-19 (dated by TCRdb to 2018 to 2021). In terms of the full investigation: Collaborator samples came from the United States, Italy and Spain and covered acute and convalescent phases of COVID-19. The prospective study material was composed of cDNA or gDNA derived from T cells, B-cell-depleted T cells, or PBMCs. The sample metadata nearly always contained a de-identified subject ID, COVID-19 status, age in years and sex. The repertoires were made available in a free public database intended to serve as a resource for research on the immune response to SARS-CoV-2. Samples came from the ongoing ImmuneRACE study (first 160 participants) plus 1,254 subjects from 6 global collaborators. Where available, HLA class I and class II types were obtained from metadata supplied by the sample provider rather than from assay-based typing. The dataset comprised deeply sampled blood TCRbeta repertoires from subjects exposed to, actively infected with, or recovered from COVID-19.

The study at large found these results: Clinical and demographic metadata were provided uncurated, with the amount varying by source and participant.

TCRbeta CDR3 regions were amplified from genomic DNA using the immunoSEQ Assay, a bias-controlled multiplex PCR. Per the source publication's procedure: The number of nucleated cells in each sample was estimated from the amplification of reference gene primers within the assay. To quantify the absolute abundance of each unique TCRbeta CDR3 rearrangement, sequence reads were collapsed and filtered. Productive Simpson clonality was computed per sample as the square root of Simpson's diversity index over productive rearrangements. TCRdb retrieved this table from immuneACCESS and kept in-frame rearrangements only. Not all clones are present; in checked studies, unresolved V genes account for under half, and no reason is known for the remainder. The V and J calls and the clone size are those of that table, but D and trimming were determined from the DNA. The sample has about 110,000 clones on record, around 82% of them singletons. Jointly, the top ten make up 3.5% to 5% of the sample.

Sequences LGHDT (CDR1) and YNNKEL (CDR2) are obtained from the germline V gene (reference sequence). At the junction V is shortened by 6 bases and J by 3 bases, with 12 bases in between. Reading from cysteine to phenylalanine, the CDR3 counts 14 amino acids. Just the 42-base CDR3 DNA is kept, in frame starting at base 1. Each collaborating institution followed its own protocols to collect whole blood in K2EDTA tubes. For TCRbeta analysis, collaborator samples were shipped as frozen whole blood, as isolated PBMCs, or as DNA extracted from either sample type. This receptor was identified in a human donor in a cohort sampled during active or convalescent COVID-19. The sample consisted of peripheral blood. This chain is built from TRBV3-1 (or the pseudogene TRBV3-2) and TRBJ1-3; tentative D gene TRBD1, with 6 bases matching. CDR3 reads: CASRPQGYGNTIYF. DNA sequence: TGTGCCAGCAGACCTCAGGGGTATGGAAACACCATATATTTT.